A selection of T cell receptor beta chains follows, all from one sample in a study of OX40 agonist ivuxolimab in advanced cancers. The assay was immunoSEQ multiplex PCR, and TCRdb's table has in-frame clones only and misses some. The table lists under 20,000 clones, around 62% of them singletons, with approximately 8% in the top ten. This specimen was CD4+ or CD8+ T cells sorted from blood, taken in a trial of the OX40 agonist ivuxolimab. The receptor set was obtained from an adult with an advanced solid tumor such as melanoma, head and neck, liver or kidney cancer. Each CDR3 is given with its conserved first and last residue. The order of the fields is D gene, V gene, clone size, J gene, CDR3 protein. D genes are given only for firm matches. The listing skips clone size in some rows; elsewhere it reads once, few, many or a size class.

D gene: -
V gene: TRBV6-5
clone size: few
J gene: TRBJ2-2
CDR3 protein: CATRERNTGELFF

D gene: -
V gene: TRBV5-1
clone size: -
J gene: TRBJ2-3
CDR3 protein: CASSLGPLVARGTDTQYF

D gene: -
V gene: TRBV7-9
clone size: -
J gene: TRBJ2-3
CDR3 protein: CASSPPMNPDTQYF

D gene: -
V gene: TRBV6-5
clone size: -
J gene: TRBJ2-2
CDR3 protein: CASSYGVNTGELFF

D gene: -
V gene: TRBV4-1
clone size: few
J gene: TRBJ1-1
CDR3 protein: CASSQGRGGLEAFF

D gene: -
V gene: TRBV30
clone size: -
J gene: TRBJ1-2
CDR3 protein: CAWSAESYGYTF

D gene: TRBD2
V gene: TRBV30
clone size: -
J gene: TRBJ2-1
CDR3 protein: CAHGAGVYNEQFF

D gene: -
V gene: TRBV5-4
clone size: few
J gene: TRBJ2-1
CDR3 protein: CASRWGYDRLYNEQFF

D gene: -
V gene: TRBV30
clone size: -
J gene: TRBJ1-2
CDR3 protein: CAWSREALYGYTF

D gene: -
V gene: TRBV13
clone size: -
J gene: TRBJ2-7
CDR3 protein: CASSLEAGEQYF

D gene: TRBD1
V gene: TRBV6-5
clone size: -
J gene: TRBJ2-1
CDR3 protein: CASSYAGQDYNEQFF

D gene: -
V gene: TRBV5-3
clone size: -
J gene: TRBJ2-7
CDR3 protein: CARSLGGHAYEQYF

D gene: -
V gene: TRBV11-1
clone size: few
J gene: TRBJ2-1
CDR3 protein: CASSLGVEQFF

D gene: TRBD2
V gene: TRBV2
clone size: few
J gene: TRBJ2-7
CDR3 protein: CASRQRGTLYEQYF

D gene: -
V gene: TRBV4-2
clone size: -
J gene: TRBJ2-7
CDR3 protein: CASSSLRGPYEQYF

D gene: -
V gene: TRBV9
clone size: -
J gene: TRBJ2-3
CDR3 protein: CASSVTGLTDTQYF

D gene: -
V gene: TRBV9
clone size: -
J gene: TRBJ1-6
CDR3 protein: CASSVEGSYNSPLHF

D gene: -
V gene: TRBV6-4
clone size: -
J gene: TRBJ1-5
CDR3 protein: CASSDAGGPQHF

D gene: TRBD1
V gene: TRBV6-5
clone size: -
J gene: TRBJ2-7
CDR3 protein: CASSYGQGLAYEQYF

D gene: -
V gene: TRBV4-2
clone size: -
J gene: TRBJ2-3
CDR3 protein: CASSQGANPPQYF

D gene: TRBD1
V gene: TRBV5-4
clone size: few
J gene: TRBJ2-7
CDR3 protein: CASSGTGSYEQYF

D gene: -
V gene: TRBV10-2
clone size: -
J gene: -
CDR3 protein: CASTWTVSYEQYF

D gene: -
V gene: TRBV4-2
clone size: -
J gene: TRBJ2-3
CDR3 protein: CASSQPYLTGEGTDTQYF

D gene: TRBD2
V gene: TRBV4-1
clone size: -
J gene: TRBJ2-5
CDR3 protein: CASSPREGSTQYF

D gene: -
V gene: TRBV15
clone size: -
J gene: -
CDR3 protein: CATSSSSSYEQYF

D gene: -
V gene: TRBV4-3
clone size: -
J gene: TRBJ1-2
CDR3 protein: CASSQGYGYGYTF

D gene: -
V gene: TRBV5-4
clone size: -
J gene: TRBJ1-1
CDR3 protein: CASSLPEGAEAFF

D gene: TRBD1
V gene: TRBV7-9
clone size: few
J gene: TRBJ2-5
CDR3 protein: CASSLEGQEFSETQYF

D gene: -
V gene: TRBV19
clone size: -
J gene: TRBJ2-3
CDR3 protein: CASSIGGSSTDTQYF